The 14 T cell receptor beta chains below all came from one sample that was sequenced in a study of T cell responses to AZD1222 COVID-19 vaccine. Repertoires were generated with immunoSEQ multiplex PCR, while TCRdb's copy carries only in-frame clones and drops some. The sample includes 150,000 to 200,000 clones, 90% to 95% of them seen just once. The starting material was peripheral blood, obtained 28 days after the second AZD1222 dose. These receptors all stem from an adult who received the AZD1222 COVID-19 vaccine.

CDR3 in amino acids: CATSRDGGQGGPLHF. The CDR3 DNA sequence: TGTGCCACCAGCAGAGATGGGGGTCAGGGGGGACCCCTCCACTTT. J is TRBJ1-6 and V is TRBV15; TRBD1 matches 7 bases. This CDR3 comprises 15 residues. The V and J ends lost 0 bases and 12 bases, in that order; junction bases with no gene match: 8. Germline CDR1 and CDR2: LNHNV and YYDKDF (reference sequence).

The CDR3 here is CASSERDRGRTEAFF. The CDR3 bases are TGTGCCAGCAGTGAAAGGGACAGGGGAAGAACTGAAGCTTTCTTT. The chain carries TRBV2 and TRBJ1-1; 10 bases are a match to TRBD1. The CDR3 contains 15 residues. Germline CDR1 is SNHLY and CDR2 is FYNNEI. V lost 2 bases, J lost 5 bases, and 5 bases stayed unmatched.

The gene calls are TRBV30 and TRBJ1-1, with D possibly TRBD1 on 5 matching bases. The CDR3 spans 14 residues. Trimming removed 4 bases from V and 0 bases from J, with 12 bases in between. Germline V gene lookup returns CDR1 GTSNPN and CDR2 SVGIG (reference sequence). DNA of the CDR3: TGTGCCTGGATAAGTAAGGGGATGAACACTGAAGCTTTCTTT. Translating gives CAWISKGMNTEAFF.

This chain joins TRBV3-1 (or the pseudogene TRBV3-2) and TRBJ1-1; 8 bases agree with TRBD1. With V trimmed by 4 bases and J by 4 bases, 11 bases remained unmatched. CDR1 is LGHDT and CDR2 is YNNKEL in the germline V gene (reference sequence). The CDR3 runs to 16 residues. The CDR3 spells CASSPGQGFGSTEAFF. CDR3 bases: TGTGCCAGCAGCCCTGGACAGGGTTTTGGGAGCACTGAAGCTTTCTTT.

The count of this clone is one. The CDR3 protein is CASSLVAGFYNEQFF. CDR3 coding DNA: TGTGCCAGCAGCTTAGTGGCAGGCTTCTACAATGAGCAGTTCTTC. This chain joins TRBV7-8 and TRBJ2-1, with unresolved D. Trimming cost V 1 base and J 3 bases, with 10 bases left between them. The length of the CDR3 is 15 residues. The V gene's germline CDR1 is SGHVS and CDR2 FQNEAQ. Using reference TRBV7-8 and TRBJ2-1 for the parts outside the CDR3, the full variable domain is GAGVSQSPRYKVAKRGQDVALRCDPISGHVSLFWYQQALGQGPEFLTYFQNEAQLDKSGLPSDRFFAERPEGSVSTLKIQRTQQEDSAVYLCASSLVAGFYNEQFFGPGTRLTVL.

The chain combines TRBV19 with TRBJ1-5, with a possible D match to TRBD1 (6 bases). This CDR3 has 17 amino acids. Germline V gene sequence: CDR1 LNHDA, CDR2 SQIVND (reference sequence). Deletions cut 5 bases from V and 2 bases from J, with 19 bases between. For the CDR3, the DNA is TGTGCCAGTAGTCCCTACAGGGTGCGTTTGCGCAATCAGCCCCAGCATTTT. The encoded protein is CASSPYRVRLRNQPQHF.

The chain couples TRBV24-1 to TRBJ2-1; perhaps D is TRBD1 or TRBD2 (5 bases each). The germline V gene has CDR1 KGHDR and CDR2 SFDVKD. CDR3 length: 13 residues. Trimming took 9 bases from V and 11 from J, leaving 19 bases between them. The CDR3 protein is CATALGDGSKQFF. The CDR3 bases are TGTGCCACCGCGTTGGGGGACGGCAGCAAGCAGTTCTTC.

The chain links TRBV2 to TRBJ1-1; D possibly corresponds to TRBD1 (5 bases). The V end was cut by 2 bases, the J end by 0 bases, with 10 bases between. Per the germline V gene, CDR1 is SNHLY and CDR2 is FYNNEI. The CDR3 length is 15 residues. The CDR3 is CASSEREGLNTEAFF. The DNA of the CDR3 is TGTGCCAGCAGTGAAAGGGAGGGACTGAACACTGAAGCTTTCTTT. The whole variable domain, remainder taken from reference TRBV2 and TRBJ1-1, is EPEVTQTPSHQVTQMGQEVILRCVPISNHLYFYWYRQILGQKVEFLVSFYNNEISEKSEIFDDQFSVERPDGSNFTLKIRSTKLEDSAMYFCASSEREGLNTEAFFGQGTRLTVV.

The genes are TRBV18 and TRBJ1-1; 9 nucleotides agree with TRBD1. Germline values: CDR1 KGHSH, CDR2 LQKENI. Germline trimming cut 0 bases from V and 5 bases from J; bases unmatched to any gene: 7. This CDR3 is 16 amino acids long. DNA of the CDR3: TGTGCCAGCTCACCACCGGTACAGGGGGCTGCGACTGAAGCTTTCTTT. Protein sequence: CASSPPVQGAATEAFF. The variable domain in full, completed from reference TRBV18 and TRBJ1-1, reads NAGVMQNPRHLVRRRGQEARLRCSPMKGHSHVYWYRQLPEEGLKFMVYLQKENIIDESGMPKERFSAEFPKEGPSILRIQQVVRGDSAAYFCASSPPVQGAATEAFFGQGTRLTVV.

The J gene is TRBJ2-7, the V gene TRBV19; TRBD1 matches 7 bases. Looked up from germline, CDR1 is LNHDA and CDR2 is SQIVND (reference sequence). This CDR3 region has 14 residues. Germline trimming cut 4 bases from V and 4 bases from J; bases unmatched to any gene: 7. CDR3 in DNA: TGTGCCAGTAGTAGAGACAGGGCCGGATACGAGCAGTACTTC. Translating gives CASSRDRAGYEQYF.

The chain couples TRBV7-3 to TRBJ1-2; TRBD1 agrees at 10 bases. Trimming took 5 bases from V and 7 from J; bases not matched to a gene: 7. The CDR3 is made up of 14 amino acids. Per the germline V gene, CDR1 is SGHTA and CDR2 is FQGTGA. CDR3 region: CASSPDRGRGGYTF. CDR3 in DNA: TGTGCCAGCAGCCCCGACAGGGGGCGAGGTGGCTACACCTTC.

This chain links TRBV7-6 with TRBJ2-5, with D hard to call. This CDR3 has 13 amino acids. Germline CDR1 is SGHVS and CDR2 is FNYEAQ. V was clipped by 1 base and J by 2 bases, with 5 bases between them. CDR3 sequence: CASSLGRQETQYF. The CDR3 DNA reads TGTGCCAGCAGCTTAGGAAGGCAAGAGACCCAGTACTTC.

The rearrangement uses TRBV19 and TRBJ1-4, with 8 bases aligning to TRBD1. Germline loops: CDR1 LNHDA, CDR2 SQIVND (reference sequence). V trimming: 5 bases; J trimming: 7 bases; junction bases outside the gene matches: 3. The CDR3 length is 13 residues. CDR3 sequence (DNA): TGTGCCAGTAGTCCAGGGGGCCGTGAAAAACTGTTTTTT. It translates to CASSPGGREKLFF.

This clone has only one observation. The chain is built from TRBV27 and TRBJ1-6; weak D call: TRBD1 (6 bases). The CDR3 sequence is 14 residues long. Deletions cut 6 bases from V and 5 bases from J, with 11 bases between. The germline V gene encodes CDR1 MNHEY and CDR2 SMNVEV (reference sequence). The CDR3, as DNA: TGTGCCAGCAGAGGGGCAGGGGATAATTCACCCCTCCACTTT. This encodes CASRGAGDNSPLHF.